This T cell receptor (beta chain) appears in the sequencing data of a study of immune characterization of retroperitoneal liposarcoma (dated by TCRdb to about 2019). This clonotype showed up many times. The antigen it binds to is not known. The input lacks base qualities; no much larger clone sits a single base away. The library relied on PCR. Data came from a NextSeq 500. TCRdb reran the public reads through fastp at Q25 and MiXCR, keeping productive beta chains. Each CDR3 protein appears once, grouped with its most common genes and DNA. Counted in this sample were 9,500 to 13,000 distinct CDR3 sequences; about 30% of them appeared once. Roughly 7.6% of the sample goes to the ten largest clones. Trimming removed 5 bases from V and 0 bases from J, leaving 14 bases between the germline ends. Taken from cysteine to phenylalanine, the CDR3 has 15 residues. The sequence is cut down to CDR3 DNA, 45 bases in frame from base 1. According to the germline V gene, CDR1 reads SGHTA and CDR2 reads FQGNSA.

The receptor chain draws on TRBV7-2 and TRBJ2-7, with the D segment possibly TRBD1 or TRBD2, each aligning over 5 bases. This clonotype originated in a male donor with retroperitoneal liposarcoma. Sequences were obtained from tumor tissue. The CDR3 amino acid sequence is: CASSPGAGSSYEQYF. DNA sequence: TGTGCCAGCAGCCCTGGGGCAGGGAGCTCCTACGAGCAGTACTTC.